This T cell receptor (beta chain) comes out of a study of response to subunit inactivated influenza vaccine. CDR1 is MNHEY, CDR2 SVGEGT, per germline. V shed 0 bases, J shed 0 bases, and the junction held 7 bases outside the gene matches. CDR3 length: 17 residues. Study results and caveats: Each seasonal influenza vaccination recruits few new T cells, the authors suggested.

TCRdb re-called the RT-PCR reads through MiXCR, storing one row per CDR3 protein. The data show roughly 160,000 distinct CDR3 sequences, approximately 11% seen once. Details on this clonotype: Its antigen remains unknown.

The J gene is TRBJ2-7, the V gene TRBV6-2 or TRBV6-3; 8 bases are a match to TRBD1. The TCR sequence derives from a man aged 45-69 years who received an inactivated influenza vaccine. The source was CD8+ T cells sorted from PBMCs, collected roughly 24 months after vaccination. This CDR3 reads CASSYSIGTGVSYEQYF. The CDR3, as DNA: TGTGCCAGCAGTTACTCTATCGGGACAGGTGTCTCCTACGAGCAGTACTTC.